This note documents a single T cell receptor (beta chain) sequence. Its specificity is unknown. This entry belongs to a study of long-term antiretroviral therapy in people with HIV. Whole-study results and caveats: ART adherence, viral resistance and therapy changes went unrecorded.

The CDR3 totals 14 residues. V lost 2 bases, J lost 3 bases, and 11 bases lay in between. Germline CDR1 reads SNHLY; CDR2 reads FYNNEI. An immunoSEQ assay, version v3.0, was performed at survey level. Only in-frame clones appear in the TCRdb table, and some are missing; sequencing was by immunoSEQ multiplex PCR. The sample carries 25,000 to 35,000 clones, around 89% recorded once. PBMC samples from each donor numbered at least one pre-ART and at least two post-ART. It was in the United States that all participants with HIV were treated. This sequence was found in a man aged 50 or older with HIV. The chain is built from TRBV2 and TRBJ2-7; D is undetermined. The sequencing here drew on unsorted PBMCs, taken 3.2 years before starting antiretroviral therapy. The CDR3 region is CASSESLPIYEQYF. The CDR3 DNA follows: TGTGCCAGCAGTGAATCCCTCCCTATCTACGAGCAGTACTTC.